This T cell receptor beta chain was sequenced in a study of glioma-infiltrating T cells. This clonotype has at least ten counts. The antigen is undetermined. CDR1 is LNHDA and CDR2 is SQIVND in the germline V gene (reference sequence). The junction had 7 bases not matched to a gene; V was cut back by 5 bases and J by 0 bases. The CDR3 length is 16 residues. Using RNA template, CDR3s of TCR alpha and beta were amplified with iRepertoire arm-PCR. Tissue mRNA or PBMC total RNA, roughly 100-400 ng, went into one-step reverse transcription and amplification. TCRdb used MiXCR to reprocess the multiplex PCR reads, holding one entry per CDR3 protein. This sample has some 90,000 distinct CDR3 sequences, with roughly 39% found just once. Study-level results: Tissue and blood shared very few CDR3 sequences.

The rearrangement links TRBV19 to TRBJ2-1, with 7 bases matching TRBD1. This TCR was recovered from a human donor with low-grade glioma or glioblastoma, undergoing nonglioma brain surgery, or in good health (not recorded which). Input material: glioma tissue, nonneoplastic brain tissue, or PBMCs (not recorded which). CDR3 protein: CASSGDRASSYNEQFF. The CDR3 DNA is TGTGCCAGTAGTGGAGACAGGGCCAGCTCCTACAATGAGCAGTTCTTC.